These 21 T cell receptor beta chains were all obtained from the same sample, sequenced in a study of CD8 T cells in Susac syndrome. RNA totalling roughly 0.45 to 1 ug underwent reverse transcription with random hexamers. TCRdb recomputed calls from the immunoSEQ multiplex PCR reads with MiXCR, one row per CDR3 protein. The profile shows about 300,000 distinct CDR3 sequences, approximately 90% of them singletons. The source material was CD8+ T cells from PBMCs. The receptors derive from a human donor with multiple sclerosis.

Written as DNA, the CDR3 is TGTGCCAGCAGCCAAGAGGGACAGGGGAGAGCGAACACCGGGGAGCTGTTTTTT. It specifies CASSQEGQGRANTGELFF. The genes are TRBV4-2 and TRBJ2-2; 10 nucleotides line up with TRBD1. In germline, CDR1 is LGHNA, CDR2 YNFKEQ. The CDR3 runs 18 residues. V trimming: 0 bases; J trimming: 0 bases; junction bases outside the gene matches: 4.

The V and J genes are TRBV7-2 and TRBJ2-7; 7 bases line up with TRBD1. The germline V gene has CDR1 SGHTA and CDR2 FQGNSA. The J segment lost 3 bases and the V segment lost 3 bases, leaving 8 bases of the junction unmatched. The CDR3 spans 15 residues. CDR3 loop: CASSFGRDSIYEQYF. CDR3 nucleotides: TGTGCCAGCAGCTTTGGTAGGGACAGCATCTACGAGCAGTACTTC.

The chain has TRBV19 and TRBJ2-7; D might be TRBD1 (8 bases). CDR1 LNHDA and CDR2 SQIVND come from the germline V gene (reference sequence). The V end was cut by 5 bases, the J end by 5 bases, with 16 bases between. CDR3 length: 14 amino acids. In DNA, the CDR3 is TGTGCCAGTAGTTACGCACAGGGGGGGAACGAGCAGTACTTC. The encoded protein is CASSYAQGGNEQYF.

In DNA form, the CDR3 reads TGTGCCAGCAGCTTAGGCGGGACTAGCAGGGATGAGCAGTTCTTC. Protein: CASSLGGTSRDEQFF. The chain carries TRBV7-8 and TRBJ2-1, with TRBD2 identical over 9 bases. The trim removed 1 base at V and 8 bases at J, leaving 6 bases unmatched. The CDR3 spans 15 residues. Germline V gene lookup returns CDR1 SGHVS and CDR2 FQNEAQ.

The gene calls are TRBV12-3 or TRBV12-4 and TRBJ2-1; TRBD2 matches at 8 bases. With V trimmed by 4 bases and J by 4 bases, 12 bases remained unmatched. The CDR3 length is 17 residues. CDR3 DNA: TGTGCCAGCAGTTCTGATGGACGGGAGGGGCTTTACAATGAGCAGTTCTTC. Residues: CASSSDGREGLYNEQFF.

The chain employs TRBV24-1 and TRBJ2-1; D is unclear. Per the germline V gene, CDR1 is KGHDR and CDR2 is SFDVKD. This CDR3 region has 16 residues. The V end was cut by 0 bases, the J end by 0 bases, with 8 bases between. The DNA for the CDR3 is TGTGCCACCAGTGATTTGGGTGGCGCCTCCTACAATGAGCAGTTCTTC. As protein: CATSDLGGASYNEQFF.

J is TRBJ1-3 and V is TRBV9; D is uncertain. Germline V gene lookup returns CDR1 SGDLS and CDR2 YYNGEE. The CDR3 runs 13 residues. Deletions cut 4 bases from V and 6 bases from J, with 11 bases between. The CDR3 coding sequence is TGTGCCAGCAGCCCCCCACTGGAAAACACCATATATTTT. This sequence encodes CASSPPLENTIYF.

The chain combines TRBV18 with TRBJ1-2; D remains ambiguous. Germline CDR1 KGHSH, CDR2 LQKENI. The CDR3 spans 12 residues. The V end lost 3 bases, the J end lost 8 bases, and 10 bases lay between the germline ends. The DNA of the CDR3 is TGTGCCAGCTCACCTACTATGGTGGGCTACACCTTC. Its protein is CASSPTMVGYTF.

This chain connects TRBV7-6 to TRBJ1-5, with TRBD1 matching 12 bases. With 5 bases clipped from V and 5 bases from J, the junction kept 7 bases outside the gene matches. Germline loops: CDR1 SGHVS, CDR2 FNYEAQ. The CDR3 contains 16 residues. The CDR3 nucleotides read TGTGCCAGCAGCCCACGGGACAGGGGGCGCGATCAGCCCCAGCATTTT. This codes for CASSPRDRGRDQPQHF.

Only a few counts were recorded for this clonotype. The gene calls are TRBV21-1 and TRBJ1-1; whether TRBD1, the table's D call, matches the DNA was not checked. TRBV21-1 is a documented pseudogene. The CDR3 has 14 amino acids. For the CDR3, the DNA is TGTGCCAGCTCAAGACAGGGGATGAACACTGAAGCTTTCTTT. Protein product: CASSRQGMNTEAFF.

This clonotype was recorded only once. CDR3 protein: CASKDSNQPQHF. CDR3 coding DNA: TGTGCCAGCAAGGATAGCAATCAGCCCCAGCATTTT. V is TRBV12-3 or TRBV12-4 and J is TRBJ1-5; D is unresolved. The CDR3 is 12 amino acids. Trimming pared 7 bases from V and 0 bases from J, leaving 4 bases between.

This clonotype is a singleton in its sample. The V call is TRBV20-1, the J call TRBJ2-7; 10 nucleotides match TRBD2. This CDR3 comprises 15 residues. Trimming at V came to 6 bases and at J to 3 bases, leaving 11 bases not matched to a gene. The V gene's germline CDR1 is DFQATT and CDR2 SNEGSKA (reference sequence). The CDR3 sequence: CSAREASGGLYEQYF. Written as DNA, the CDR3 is TGCAGTGCCCGAGAGGCTAGCGGGGGCCTCTACGAGCAGTACTTC.

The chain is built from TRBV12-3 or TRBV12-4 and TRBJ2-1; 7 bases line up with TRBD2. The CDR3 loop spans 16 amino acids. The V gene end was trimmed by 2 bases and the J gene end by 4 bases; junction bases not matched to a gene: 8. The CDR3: CASSLNLAGTYNEQFF. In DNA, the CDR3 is TGTGCCAGCAGTTTAAACTTAGCGGGCACATACAATGAGCAGTTCTTC.

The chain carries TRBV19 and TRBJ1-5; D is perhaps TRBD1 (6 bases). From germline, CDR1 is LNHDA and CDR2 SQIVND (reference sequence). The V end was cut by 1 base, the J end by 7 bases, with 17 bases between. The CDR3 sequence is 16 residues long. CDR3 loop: CASSIAPGVHEQPQHF. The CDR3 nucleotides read TGTGCCAGTAGTATAGCACCAGGGGTTCATGAGCAGCCCCAGCATTTT.

The CDR3 region has the DNA TGTGCCAGTAAAGGGGGGGGTTCCTACAATGAGCAGTTCTTC. Its protein is CASKGGGSYNEQFF. The V call is TRBV27, the J call TRBJ2-1; perhaps TRBD2 as D (7 bases). Germline V gene lookup returns CDR1 MNHEY and CDR2 SMNVEV (reference sequence). The V end was cut by 9 bases, the J end by 1 base, with 13 bases between. CDR3 length: 14 amino acids.

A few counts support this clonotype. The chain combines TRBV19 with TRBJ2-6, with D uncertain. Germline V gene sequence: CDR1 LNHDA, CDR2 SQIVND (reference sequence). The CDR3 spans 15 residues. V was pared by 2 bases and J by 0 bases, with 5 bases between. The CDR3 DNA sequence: TGTGCCAGTAGTATAACGGTCTCTGGGGCCAACGTCCTGACTTTC. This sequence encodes CASSITVSGANVLTF.

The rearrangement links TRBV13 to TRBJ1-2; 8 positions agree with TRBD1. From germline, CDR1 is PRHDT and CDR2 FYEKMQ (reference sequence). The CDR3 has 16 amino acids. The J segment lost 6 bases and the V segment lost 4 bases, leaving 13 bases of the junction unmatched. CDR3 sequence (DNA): TGTGCCAGCAGCTCGGATGTTGGACAGGGAGGAGATGGCTACACCTTC. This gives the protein CASSSDVGQGGDGYTF.

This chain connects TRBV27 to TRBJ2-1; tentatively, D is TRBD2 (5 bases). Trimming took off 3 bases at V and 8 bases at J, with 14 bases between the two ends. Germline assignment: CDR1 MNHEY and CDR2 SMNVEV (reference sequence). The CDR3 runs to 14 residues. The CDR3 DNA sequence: TGTGCCAGCAGTTTCTCTGGCGAGGAGGATGAGCAGTTCTTC. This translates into CASSFSGEEDEQFF.

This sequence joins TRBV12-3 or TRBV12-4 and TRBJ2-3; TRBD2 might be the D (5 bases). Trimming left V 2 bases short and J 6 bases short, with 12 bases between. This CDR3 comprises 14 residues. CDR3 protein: CASSLSLALDTQYF. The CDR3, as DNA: TGTGCCAGCAGTTTAAGCCTAGCCCTGGATACGCAGTATTTT.

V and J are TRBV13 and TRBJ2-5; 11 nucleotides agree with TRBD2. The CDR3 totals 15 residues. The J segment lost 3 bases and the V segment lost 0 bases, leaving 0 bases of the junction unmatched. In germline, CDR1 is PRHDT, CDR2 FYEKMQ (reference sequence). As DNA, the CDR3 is TGTGCCAGCAGCTTAGGGACTAGCGGGAAAGAGACCCAGTACTTC. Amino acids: CASSLGTSGKETQYF.

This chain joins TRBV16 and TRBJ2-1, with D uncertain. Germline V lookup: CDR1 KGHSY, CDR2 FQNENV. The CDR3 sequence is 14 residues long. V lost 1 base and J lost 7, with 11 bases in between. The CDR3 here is CASSQFKRVNEQFF. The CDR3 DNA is TGTGCCAGCAGCCAATTCAAACGGGTGAATGAGCAGTTCTTC.